Shown below are 32 T cell receptor beta chains from a single sample sequenced in a study of cytotoxic CD8 clonotypes in ibrutinib-treated CLL. Sequenced by immunoSEQ multiplex PCR; TCRdb stores in-frame clones only, minus some. The table lists 14,000 or so clones, about 64% of them singletons, with around 40% in the top ten. The sequences come from PBMCs, collected before ibrutinib treatment. Every receptor here comes from a human donor with chronic lymphocytic leukemia.

In the case of this clone: A junction boundary mismatches the germline segment, possibly from a read error. This rearrangement joins TRBV4-2 to TRBJ2-3; D perhaps matches TRBD1 (6 bases). This CDR3 region has 14 residues. Germline values: CDR1 LGHNA, CDR2 YNFKEQ. The DNA of the CDR3 is TGTGCCAGCACCCAAGACAGGCCCACAGATACGCAGTATTTT. Its translation: CASTQDRPTDTQYF.

This clone has more than one count but fewer than ten. The chain employs TRBV2 and TRBJ1-2, with 8 bases that match TRBD1. V lost 4 bases to trimming and J lost 2 bases; unmatched junction nucleotides: 9. In germline, CDR1 is SNHLY, CDR2 FYNNEI. This CDR3 has 16 residues. The CDR3 spells CASSVSQGAGNYGYTF. The CDR3 nucleotides read TGTGCCAGCAGTGTTTCCCAGGGGGCGGGGAACTATGGCTACACCTTC.

This clone is medium-sized (0.01 to 0.1%) by share. This rearrangement joins TRBV18 to TRBJ2-1; D may be TRBD1 (6 bases). The CDR3 loop spans 16 amino acids. Trimming took off 4 bases at V and 9 bases at J, with 22 bases between the two ends. Per germline, CDR1 KGHSH and CDR2 LQKENI. The CDR3 loop is CASSHRDPAGLGEQFF. CDR3 nucleotides: TGTGCCAGCTCACACAGGGATCCGGCTGGGTTGGGTGAGCAGTTCTTC.

This sequence joins TRBV10-2 and TRBJ2-1, with 7 bases lining up with TRBD1. Per germline, CDR1 WSHSY and CDR2 SAAADI. The CDR3 length is 13 residues. The junction had 7 bases not matched to a gene; V was cut back by 4 bases and J by 10 bases. CDR3 sequence: CASSGQGFGEQFF. DNA for the CDR3: TGCGCCAGCAGTGGACAGGGATTCGGCGAGCAGTTCTTC.

V and J are TRBV4-1 and TRBJ2-7; 8 bases align to TRBD2. J gave up 3 bases and V 4 bases, and 11 bases lay outside the gene matches. The CDR3 loop spans 16 amino acids. Germline loops: CDR1 MGHRA, CDR2 YSYEKL. The CDR3 DNA is TGCGCCAGCAGCCCTTCGGGGGGCGGGGGGATCTACGAGCAGTACTTC. It is translated as CASSPSGGGGIYEQYF.

V gene TRBV10-2 combines with J gene TRBJ2-4; 10 positions match TRBD2. The junction had 1 base not matched to a gene; V was cut back by 2 bases and J by 3 bases. This CDR3 region has 15 residues. Germline V CDR1 and CDR2: WSHSY, SAAADI. This CDR3 is CASSEVAGGKNIQYF. Written as DNA, the CDR3 is TGCGCCAGCAGTGAGGTAGCGGGGGGCAAAAACATTCAGTACTTC.

This rearrangement joins TRBV7-9 to TRBJ1-1; D is ambiguous. The CDR3 is made up of 14 amino acids. CDR1 is SEHNR, CDR2 FQNEAQ, per germline (reference sequence). V lost 0 bases, J lost 3 bases, and 8 bases lay in between. The CDR3 coding sequence is TGTGCCAGCAGCTTAGCAGGGTCGGACACTGAAGCTTTCTTT. Protein product: CASSLAGSDTEAFF.

This clone was detected a few times. The gene calls are TRBV5-1 and TRBJ1-2; unclear D gene. This CDR3 spans 13 amino acids. V shed 0 bases and J shed 6 bases, with 9 bases lying between them. In germline, CDR1 is SGHRS, CDR2 YFSETQ. CDR3 residues: CASSLAGGDGYTF. DNA of the CDR3: TGCGCCAGCAGCTTGGCCGGTGGGGATGGCTACACCTTC.

This clone is a singleton in its sample. This rearrangement joins TRBV11-2 to TRBJ2-2; no firm D call. Trimming left V 4 bases short and J 2 bases short, with 5 bases between. The CDR3 is 13 amino acids. Per the germline V gene, CDR1 is SGHAT and CDR2 is FQNNGV. CDR3 in DNA: TGTGCCAGCAGCTCTGTAAACACCGGGGAGCTGTTTTTT. Translated: CASSSVNTGELFF.

The chain uses TRBV29-1 and TRBJ1-1; perhaps TRBD1 as D (5 bases). Germline V gene sequence: CDR1 SQVTM, CDR2 ANQGSEA. Trimming took 3 bases from V and 12 from J, leaving 20 bases between them. This CDR3 has 13 amino acids. CDR3 DNA: TGCAGCGTTGACCCAGGGATACTCGATAAGACTTTCTTT. It is translated as CSVDPGILDKTFF.

The sample holds one count of this clone. The chain is built from TRBV19 and TRBJ1-5; the D gene is possibly TRBD1 (6 bases). The CDR3 extends over 17 amino acids. Germline CDR1 LNHDA, CDR2 SQIVND (reference sequence). Between the trimmed V and J ends, which lost 7 bases and 3 bases, there was a span of 22 bases. The DNA for the CDR3 is TGTGCCAGTACCGATAGGGGGGCCAGGGGCCCCAATCAGCCCCAGCATTTT. This gives the protein CASTDRGARGPNQPQHF.

This sequence joins TRBV19 and TRBJ2-1; D gene unclear. The germline V gene has CDR1 LNHDA and CDR2 SQIVND (reference sequence). V lost 1 base to trimming and J lost 5 bases, with 12 bases between them. There are 15 residues in the CDR3. The CDR3 region has the DNA TGTGCCAGTAGTATAGTAGGCCCCCCCCACAATGAGCAGTTCTTC. Translated: CASSIVGPPHNEQFF.

The chain has TRBV5-4 and TRBJ2-7; maybe TRBD2 (7 bases). This CDR3 contains 14 residues. Per the germline V gene, CDR1 is SGHNT and CDR2 is YYREEE (reference sequence). Trimming left V 0 bases short and J 5 bases short, with 12 bases between. The CDR3: CASSLDRGADEQYF. In DNA form, the CDR3 reads TGTGCCAGCAGCTTGGATCGGGGGGCGGACGAGCAGTACTTC.

This rearrangement joins TRBV5-4 to TRBJ2-1; 8 positions agree with TRBD2. The trim removed 3 bases at V and 7 bases at J, leaving 9 bases unmatched. CDR1 is SGHNT, CDR2 YYREEE, per germline (reference sequence). This CDR3 has 15 residues. The CDR3: CASSSFGGAWNEQFF. CDR3 coding DNA: TGTGCCAGCAGCTCCTTCGGGGGGGCATGGAATGAGCAGTTCTTC.

There are a few counts of this clone. The chain employs TRBV19 and TRBJ2-5; D is unclear. Trimming pared 3 bases from V and 1 base from J, leaving 9 bases between. The CDR3 sequence is 14 residues long. Germline-derived CDR1 and CDR2 are LNHDA and SQIVND (reference sequence). The CDR3 region is CASSMISGQETQYF. Written as DNA, the CDR3 is TGTGCCAGTAGTATGATTTCCGGCCAAGAGACCCAGTACTTC.

CDR3 nucleotides: TGTGCCAGCAGCCGGGACAGGGAAGCGGACACCATATATTTT. Encoded protein: CASSRDREADTIYF. The chain carries TRBV5-4 and TRBJ1-3, with 9 bases lining up with TRBD1. The CDR3 is 14 amino acids. CDR1 and CDR2 (germline): SGHNT, YYREEE (reference sequence). V was clipped by 4 bases and J by 8 bases; unmatched bases: 7.

V is TRBV4-2 and J is TRBJ2-7; perhaps TRBD2 as D (5 bases). CDR3 size: 16 residues. V lost 0 bases to trimming and J lost 6 bases, with 18 bases between them. Germline values: CDR1 LGHNA, CDR2 YNFKEQ. The CDR3 nucleotides read TGTGCCAGCAGCCAAGATAGTATTAGCACGAGCGGCGAGCAGTACTTC. It codes for CASSQDSISTSGEQYF.

J is TRBJ1-5 and V is TRBV4-1; 8 positions agree with TRBD1. CDR1 and CDR2 (germline): MGHRA, YSYEKL. Trimming at V came to 1 base and at J to 3 bases, leaving 8 bases not matched to a gene. The CDR3 is made up of 17 amino acids. CDR3 amino acids: CASSQGGQGRINQPQHF. The CDR3, as DNA: TGCGCCAGCAGCCAAGGCGGACAGGGACGAATCAATCAGCCCCAGCATTTT.

This chain joins TRBV5-1 and TRBJ2-3; tentatively, D is TRBD1 (6 bases). V lost 0 bases and J 2 bases, leaving 16 bases between the germline ends. The CDR3 length is 17 residues. Looked up from germline, CDR1 is SGHRS and CDR2 is YFSETQ. CDR3 DNA sequence: TGCGCCAGCAGCTTGGAGACAGGAGAAGACATCACAGATACGCAGTATTTT. This sequence encodes CASSLETGEDITDTQYF.

The chain has TRBV7-6 and TRBJ2-6, with D possibly being TRBD1 (5 bases). CDR1 is SGHVS, CDR2 FNYEAQ, per germline. The CDR3 sequence is 15 residues long. V lost 4 bases and J 2 bases, leaving 9 bases between the germline ends. CDR3 sequence: CASSSTGTGANVLTF. CDR3 in DNA: TGTGCCAGCAGCTCCACAGGAACTGGGGCCAACGTCCTGACTTTC.

The chain combines TRBV27 with TRBJ2-7; TRBD2 matches at 9 bases. The CDR3 is 16 residues long. Trimming took 3 bases from V and 7 from J; bases not matched to a gene: 13. CDR1 MNHEY and CDR2 SMNVEV come from the germline V gene (reference sequence). The CDR3, as DNA: TGTGCCAGCAGTTTCCATACTAGCGGGCCCCGGTGGGAGCAGTACTTC. As protein: CASSFHTSGPRWEQYF.

The rearrangement joins TRBV28 to TRBJ2-7; D perhaps matches TRBD1 (5 bases). The CDR3 has 15 residues. Looked up from germline, CDR1 is MDHEN and CDR2 is SYDVKM. The V and J ends lost 5 bases and 7 bases respectively, with 21 bases between them. The CDR3 is CASSPSTGIGEEQYF. The CDR3 bases are TGTGCCAGCAGTCCCTCAACAGGAATAGGTGAGGAGCAGTACTTC.

V is TRBV19 and J is TRBJ1-2; D gene ambiguous. The CDR3 is 12 residues long. Trimming removed 2 bases at V and 4 bases at J, with 5 bases between. In germline, CDR1 is LNHDA, CDR2 SQIVND (reference sequence). CDR3 protein: CASSISVYGYTF. CDR3 in DNA: TGTGCCAGTAGTATATCCGTCTATGGCTACACCTTC.

The chain combines TRBV27 with TRBJ2-3; D gene uncertain. Trimming took off 6 bases at V and 3 bases at J, with 10 bases between the two ends. Germline V gives CDR1 MNHEY, CDR2 SMNVEV (reference sequence). The CDR3 is made up of 13 amino acids. The CDR3, as DNA: TGTGCCAGCAGCCCAGGTGGGACAGATACGCAGTATTTT. This encodes CASSPGGTDTQYF.

The V and J genes are TRBV14 and TRBJ2-3; the D is unclear. V was pared by 2 bases and J by 5 bases, with 11 bases between. The CDR3 length is 14 residues. Germline lookup yields CDR1 SGHDN and CDR2 FVKESK. This CDR3 reads CASSQLGDVDTQYF. CDR3 DNA sequence: TGTGCCAGCAGCCAATTAGGAGACGTAGATACGCAGTATTTT.

A few counts support this clone. This chain connects TRBV5-1 to TRBJ2-1; D is possibly TRBD1 (6 bases). V lost 5 bases to trimming and J lost 0 bases, with 18 bases between them. Germline-derived CDR1 and CDR2 are SGHRS and YFSETQ. CDR3 length: 17 residues. The CDR3 DNA sequence: TGCGCCAGCAGTTCTAATCTTGGACAGCACTCCTACAATGAGCAGTTCTTC. Translation gives CASSSNLGQHSYNEQFF.

This sequence joins TRBV4-1 and TRBJ2-7; 9 positions agree with TRBD1. This CDR3 comprises 12 residues. CDR1 and CDR2 (germline): MGHRA, YSYEKL. The ends lost 4 bases at V and 5 bases at J; junction bases unmatched: 0. This CDR3 reads CASSRQGDEQYF. For the CDR3, the DNA is TGCGCCAGCAGCCGACAGGGGGACGAGCAGTACTTC.

This clone has only one observation. The V and J genes are TRBV4-2 and TRBJ2-3; 9 bases map to TRBD1. Germline V gene lookup returns CDR1 LGHNA and CDR2 YNFKEQ. V was pared by 0 bases and J by 3 bases, with 10 bases of the junction left unmatched. The CDR3 is 18 residues long. In nucleotides, the CDR3 is TGTGCCAGCAGCCAAGAGGGGGTTGGGGGACAGGGAACAGATACGCAGTATTTT. Translating it yields CASSQEGVGGQGTDTQYF.

This clone is labeled medium-sized. The rearrangement uses TRBV5-4 and TRBJ1-5; maybe TRBD1 (6 bases). Looked up from germline, CDR1 is SGHNT and CDR2 is YYREEE (reference sequence). V was shortened by 2 bases and J by 5 bases, with 20 bases between the two germline ends. CDR3 length: 17 residues. The CDR3 DNA reads as TGTGCCAGCAGCTTTTACACCGAGACAGGAATCGATCAGCCCCAGCATTTT. Amino acid sequence: CASSFYTETGIDQPQHF.

The J gene is TRBJ1-1, the V gene TRBV9; D unresolved. V was trimmed by 5 bases and J by 7 bases, leaving 12 bases between them. In germline, CDR1 is SGDLS, CDR2 YYNGEE. The length of the CDR3 is 12 residues. The chain's CDR3 is CASSPSTGEAFF. For the CDR3, the DNA is TGTGCCAGCAGTCCGTCGACTGGTGAAGCTTTCTTT. The full variable domain, completed using reference TRBV9 and TRBJ1-1, is DSGVTQTPKHLITATGQRVTLRCSPRSGDLSVYWYQQSLDQGLQFLIQYYNGEERAKGNILERFSAQQFPDLHSELNLSSLELGDSALYFCASSPSTGEAFFGQGTRLTVV.

This clone was detected once. J is TRBJ2-6 and V is TRBV18; 8 bases line up with TRBD1. Germline CDR1 is KGHSH and CDR2 is LQKENI. The CDR3 runs 18 residues. With 5 bases clipped from V and 4 bases from J, the junction kept 13 bases outside the gene matches. Written as DNA, the CDR3 is TGTGCCAGCTCAAGAGAACCGGGACAGGCCGGGGGGGCCAACGTCCTGACTTTC. It specifies CASSREPGQAGGANVLTF.

This clone was counted between two and nine times. This sequence joins TRBV10-2 and TRBJ1-4, with TRBD1 as a possible D gene (6 bases). The CDR3 is 14 residues long. Germline V gene data show CDR1 as WSHSY and CDR2 as SAAADI. With 5 bases removed from V and 5 bases from J, the gap between germline ends came to 12 bases. This chain's CDR3 is CASSRQALNEKLFF. In DNA, the CDR3 is TGCGCCAGCAGTAGACAGGCATTGAATGAAAAACTGTTTTTT.